The 21 T cell receptor beta chains below were found in one sample sequenced in a study. From the 5' RACE reads, TCRdb called clonotypes with MiXCR, one entry per CDR3 protein. The sample gives about 13,000 distinct CDR3 sequences, more than 20% of which show up once; approximately 2.8% is in the top ten. Sample: naive CD4+ T cells sorted from blood. Subset denoted: naive CD4+ T cells, CD4+CD45RA+CD25-. The receptors were gathered from a female donor with breast cancer.

The chain couples TRBV14 to TRBJ2-1, with 13 bases identical to TRBD2. Per the germline V gene, CDR1 is SGHDN and CDR2 is FVKESK. The CDR3 extends over 15 amino acids. J lost 9 bases, V lost 4 bases, and 6 bases had no gene match. The CDR3 nucleotides are TGTGCCAGCAGCCTAGTCTGGACTAGCGGGAGTGAGCAGTTCTTC. The encoded protein is CASSLVWTSGSEQFF.

This clonotype was found many times. The chain links TRBV5-1 to TRBJ1-1; D is undetermined. V was clipped by 0 bases and J by 3 bases, with 9 bases between them. This CDR3 has 14 residues. CDR1 is SGHRS, CDR2 YFSETQ, per germline. CDR3 residues: CASSLEAGYTEAFF. CDR3 nucleotide sequence: TGCGCCAGCAGCTTGGAAGCCGGGTACACTGAAGCTTTCTTT. Full variable domain (outside the CDR3, taken from reference TRBV5-1 and TRBJ1-1): KAGVTQTPRYLIKTRGQQVTLSCSPISGHRSVSWYQQTPGQGLQFLFEYFSETQRNKGNFPGRFSGRQFSNSRSEMNVSTLELGDSALYLCASSLEAGYTEAFFGQGTRLTVV.

This clonotype was counted at least ten times. The chain links TRBV5-1 to TRBJ1-1; weak D call: TRBD1 (5 bases). V was shortened by 5 bases and J by 3 bases, with 11 bases between the two germline ends. Germline CDR1 is SGHRS and CDR2 is YFSETQ. The CDR3 runs to 13 residues. The CDR3 DNA is TGCGCCAGCAGGGTGACAGTGTACACTGAAGCTTTCTTT. Translated, it gives CASRVTVYTEAFF.

This clonotype was recorded a few times. This chain joins TRBV7-3 and TRBJ2-1, with 11 bases lining up with TRBD2. CDR3 length: 17 residues. Germline values: CDR1 SGHTA, CDR2 FQGTGA. Unmatched junction bases numbered 12, after V lost 5 bases and J lost 6 bases. The CDR3 DNA sequence: TGTGCCAGCAGCGACCGACTAGCGGGAATGGAGACCAATGAGCAGTTCTTC. Protein sequence: CASSDRLAGMETNEQFF.

This clonotype was detected ten times or more. This chain uses TRBV24-1 with TRBJ2-1; 11 bases are shared with TRBD2. CDR1 KGHDR and CDR2 SFDVKD come from the germline V gene. CDR3 size: 15 residues. V was clipped by 4 bases and J by 7 bases; unmatched bases: 5. The CDR3 is CATSDAASGRNEQFF. CDR3 sequence (DNA): TGTGCCACCAGTGACGCCGCTAGCGGGAGGAATGAGCAGTTCTTC.

By sample fraction, this clonotype is medium-sized. CDR3 DNA: TGCAGTGCTAGACACGGGACTAACTCCTACGAGCAGTACTTC. Translated, it gives CSARHGTNSYEQYF. This chain joins TRBV20-1 and TRBJ2-7; 7 bases align to TRBD2. Germline V gene lookup returns CDR1 DFQATT and CDR2 SNEGSKA (reference sequence). V shed 2 bases and J 0 bases; nucleotides not matched to a gene: 4. The length of the CDR3 is 14 residues.

By share of the sample, this clonotype is medium-sized (0.01 to 0.1%). V is TRBV6-6 and J is TRBJ2-7; maybe TRBD2 (6 bases). V was clipped by 7 bases and J by 1 base, with 11 bases between them. This CDR3 is 13 amino acids long. In germline, CDR1 is MNHNY, CDR2 SVGAGI (reference sequence). CDR3 protein: CASTIGSSYEQYF. Here the CDR3 DNA reads TGTGCCAGCACCATCGGGAGTTCCTACGAGCAGTACTTC.

This clonotype is termed medium-sized. DNA of the CDR3: TGTGCCAGCTCACCCCCAACGGGACGTTACAATGAGCAGTTCTTC. Encoded protein: CASSPPTGRYNEQFF. The genes are TRBV18 and TRBJ2-1, with D perhaps assigned TRBD1 or TRBD2 (5 bases each). The CDR3 runs to 15 residues. The germline gives CDR1 KGHSH, CDR2 LQKENI. Trimming stripped 3 bases from V and 4 bases from J, with 13 bases between.

This clonotype was detected ten times or more. J is TRBJ1-1 and V is TRBV7-6, with D possibly being TRBD1 (5 bases). V shed 3 bases and J shed 1 base, with 18 bases lying between them. This CDR3 is 17 amino acids long. Per the germline V gene, CDR1 is SGHVS and CDR2 is FNYEAQ. CDR3 in amino acids: CASSFTSWGTGNTEAFF. The CDR3 DNA reads as TGTGCCAGCAGCTTTACCTCCTGGGGCACCGGGAACACTGAAGCTTTCTTT.

This clonotype was detected ten times or more. V is TRBV29-1 and J is TRBJ2-7, with D maybe TRBD2 (6 bases). V was clipped by 2 bases and J by 4 bases, with 9 bases between them. CDR3 length equals 12 residues. CDR1 and CDR2 (germline): SQVTM, ANQGSEA. CDR3 bases: TGCAGCGTTGAAAGTGGGGGGTACGAGCAGTACTTC. This translates into CSVESGGYEQYF.

The V gene is TRBV19, the J gene TRBJ1-3; D not resolved. Trimming removed 6 bases from V and 3 bases from J, with 9 bases in between. Germline-derived CDR1 and CDR2 are LNHDA and SQIVND (reference sequence). The length of the CDR3 is 13 residues. The CDR3 sequence: CASRSGLGNTIYF. The CDR3 bases are TGTGCCAGTAGATCCGGGCTTGGAAACACCATATATTTT.

This clonotype was detected once. The final CDR3 position lacks the conserved phenylalanine or tryptophan, pointing to a likely read error. The chain has TRBV7-8 and TRBJ2-1; 7 bases map to TRBD2. The CDR3 is 16 residues long. Germline V gene sequence: CDR1 SGHVS, CDR2 FQNEAQ. The CDR3 sequence: CACSLLAGAGKNEQFI. CDR3 DNA: TGTGCCTGCAGCCTTCTCGCGGGAGCGGGTAAGAATGAGCAGTTCATC.

This chain links TRBV24-1 with TRBJ2-1, with 8 bases that match TRBD2. There are 16 residues in the CDR3. Germline trimming cut 4 bases from V and 6 bases from J; bases unmatched to any gene: 10. Germline V gene sequence: CDR1 KGHDR, CDR2 SFDVKD. The CDR3 DNA sequence: TGTGCCACCAGTGACCCGGGACTAGGTCAGGGCAATGAGCAGTTCTTC. Amino acids: CATSDPGLGQGNEQFF.

About this clonotype itself: A much larger clonotype is one base distant, so this may be a read error. This chain connects TRBV5-1 to TRBJ2-3; the D gene is possibly TRBD2 (6 bases). The CDR3 covers 15 residues. Trimming removed 6 bases from V and 2 bases from J, with 16 bases in between. Germline V CDR1 and CDR2: SGHRS, YFSETQ. The CDR3 reads CASKRGGAFTDTQYF. The CDR3 DNA follows: TGCGCCAGCAAGAGAGGAGGGGCCTTCACAGATACGCAGTATTTT.

Turning to this clonotype: A much larger clone lies one base from this, so it may be a read error. The V gene is TRBV5-5, the J gene TRBJ1-5, with 9 bases aligning to TRBD1. This CDR3 has 17 residues. Germline V gene lookup returns CDR1 SGHKS and CDR2 YYEKEE (reference sequence). CDR3: CASSPRRTGATNQLQHF. The CDR3 nucleotides read TGTGCCAGCAGCCCCCGCCGGACAGGGGCAACCAATCAGCTCCAGCATTTT.

A note on this clonotype: A read error is possible here, since a much larger clone lies one base away. Here the CDR3 reads CACSRIGGPRTTEAFF. The CDR3 DNA is TGTGCCTGCAGCCGTATTGGGGGACCCAGGACCACTGAAGCTTTCTTT. This rearrangement joins TRBV5-5 to TRBJ1-1, with D perhaps matching TRBD1 (5 bases). Germline values: CDR1 SGHKS, CDR2 YYEKEE (reference sequence). The CDR3 totals 16 residues.

By share, this clonotype counts as medium-sized. This chain joins TRBV27 and TRBJ1-1; a weak D match, TRBD1 (5 bases). This CDR3 is built from 13 residues. Germline lookup yields CDR1 MNHEY and CDR2 SMNVEV (reference sequence). Trimming stripped 3 bases from V and 4 bases from J, with 9 bases between. This CDR3 is CASSFGGSTEAFF. CDR3 in DNA: TGTGCCAGCAGTTTTGGGGGGAGCACTGAAGCTTTCTTT.

As to this clonotype: This clone may be a read error of a much larger clone one base away. This chain uses TRBV20-1 with TRBJ2-3, with D perhaps TRBD2 (6 bases). CDR3 size: 20 residues. Germline loops: CDR1 DFQATT, CDR2 SNEGSKA (reference sequence). The CDR3 bases are TGCTGTGCCGAAGTCGGGGTAGCGGAGATAAAAAAAGGAGCGCAAGATACGCAGTATTTT. Translated, it gives CCAEVGVAEIKKGAQDTQYF.

By sample fraction, this clonotype is medium-sized. The gene calls are TRBV5-1 and TRBJ1-2, with a tentative D call TRBD1 (5 bases). This CDR3 has 14 amino acids. V was clipped by 0 bases and J by 8 bases, with 14 bases between them. Looked up from germline, CDR1 is SGHRS and CDR2 is YFSETQ. CDR3 amino acids: CASSLAGTSWGYTF. The DNA for the CDR3 is TGCGCCAGCAGCTTGGCAGGGACTTCTTGGGGCTACACCTTC. The entire variable domain, with the rest obtained from reference TRBV5-1 and TRBJ1-2, is as follows: KAGVTQTPRYLIKTRGQQVTLSCSPISGHRSVSWYQQTPGQGLQFLFEYFSETQRNKGNFPGRFSGRQFSNSRSEMNVSTLELGDSALYLCASSLAGTSWGYTFGSGTRLTVV.

A note on this clonotype: A much larger clonotype is one base distant, so this may be a read error. This chain joins TRBV10-2 and TRBJ2-2, with 15 bases aligning to TRBD2. CDR3 size: 19 residues. Germline assignment: CDR1 WSHSY and CDR2 SAAADI. The CDR3 is CASSEGGLAGGLNTGEPFF. The CDR3 nucleotides are TGCGCCAGCAGTGAAGGCGGACTAGCGGGAGGGCTGAACACCGGGGAGCCGTTTTTT.

With respect to this clonotype: This may arise from a read error, as a much more abundant clone is one base away. This sequence joins TRBV6-5 and TRBJ2-7; no reliable D call. Per the germline V gene, CDR1 is MNHEY and CDR2 is SVGAGI. The CDR3 is 13 residues long. The V end was cut by 8 bases, the J end by 3 bases, with 14 bases between. The DNA for the CDR3 is TGTGCCAGCTGTGACTCCCACCACTACGAGCAGTACTTC. This translates into CASCDSHHYEQYF.